A single sample is the source of the 8 T cell receptor beta chains below, sequenced in a study of T cell responses to AZD1222 COVID-19 vaccine (dated by TCRdb to about 2021). Libraries were prepared through the immunoSEQ multiplex PCR assay. This immuneACCESS table, as held by TCRdb, lists in-frame sequences with V and J called but not all clones. Of the missing ones, under half trace to an unresolved V gene in checked studies; the others have no known cause. This sample lists around 130,000 clones; approximately 90% were detected once. The ten largest clones represent about 4% of the sample. The intended sense of this specimen's time point label: about 28 days (+/-7) after the second vaccine dose. Sequencing used peripheral blood, obtained 28 days after the second AZD1222 dose. Every receptor here comes from an adult who received the AZD1222 COVID-19 vaccine.

This clone was seen a few times. The V call is TRBV19, the J call TRBJ2-1, with TRBD2 matching 8 bases. The CDR3 is 13 amino acids. The germline gives CDR1 LNHDA, CDR2 SQIVND (reference sequence). Trimming cost V 9 bases and J 4 bases; bases outside gene matches: 5. This CDR3 reads CASGASGYNEQFF. Here the CDR3 DNA reads TGTGCCAGCGGAGCTAGCGGGTACAATGAGCAGTTCTTC.

This sequence joins TRBV5-1 and TRBJ1-2; D perhaps matches TRBD1 (6 bases). Germline lookup yields CDR1 SGHRS and CDR2 YFSETQ. CDR3 length: 14 amino acids. V shed 4 bases and J shed 1 base, with 11 bases lying between them. In DNA, the CDR3 is TGCGCCAGCAGCCCGGGACAACTTAACTATGGCTACACCTTC. This encodes CASSPGQLNYGYTF.

This chain uses TRBV7-9 with TRBJ2-1, with 10 positions matching TRBD2. After removal of 5 bases from V and 7 bases from J, the junction contained 5 bases not matched to a gene. CDR3 size: 14 residues. Germline CDR1 SEHNR, CDR2 FQNEAQ (reference sequence). DNA for the CDR3: TGTGCCAGCAGCGTGAGCGGGGGGGCGAATGAGCAGTTCTTC. It encodes CASSVSGGANEQFF.

The chain joins TRBV28 to TRBJ1-5, with D possibly being TRBD1 (6 bases). This CDR3 comprises 17 residues. The germline V and J ends were trimmed by 4 bases and 7 bases, with 23 bases remaining between them. Germline CDR1 is MDHEN and CDR2 is SYDVKM. The DNA of the CDR3 is TGTGCCAGCAGTTACCTGGGGGGGCGCAGCATTGGACAGCCCCAGCATTTT. Its translation: CASSYLGGRSIGQPQHF.

This chain uses TRBV2 with TRBJ2-4; the match to TRBD2 covers 11 bases. CDR3 size: 13 residues. Germline V gives CDR1 SNHLY, CDR2 FYNNEI. The junction had 3 bases not matched to a gene; V was cut back by 3 bases and J by 11 bases. The CDR3 DNA reads as TGTGCCAGCAGTGAGACTAGCGGGGTGGTTCAGTACTTC. Translated: CASSETSGVVQYF.

The J gene is TRBJ2-1, the V gene TRBV6-1, with 7 bases lining up with TRBD2. The CDR3 contains 14 residues. CDR1 MNHNS and CDR2 SASEGT come from the germline V gene. With V trimmed by 2 bases and J by 5 bases, 3 bases remained unmatched. The CDR3 DNA reads TGTGCCAGCAGTGAAACTAGCGCCCACAATGAGCAGTTCTTC. Its protein product is CASSETSAHNEQFF.

The genes are TRBV2 and TRBJ1-5, with TRBD1 identical over 7 bases. CDR1 is SNHLY and CDR2 is FYNNEI in the germline V gene. V gave up 6 bases and J gave up 6 bases; unmatched junction bases: 14. The CDR3 has 16 amino acids. The CDR3 coding sequence is TGTGCCAGCAGGAGGGGACAGACAATAGGGGGTCAGCCCCAGCATTTT. It specifies CASRRGQTIGGQPQHF.

The CDR3 protein is CASSPLRPQETQYF. The DNA of the CDR3 is TGTGCCAGCAGCCCCCTGCGGCCCCAAGAGACCCAGTACTTC. The chain links TRBV7-6 to TRBJ2-5; D uncertain. Trimming removed 5 bases at V and 1 base at J, with 11 bases between. The germline V gene has CDR1 SGHVS and CDR2 FNYEAQ. CDR3 length equals 14 residues.